Reported below is one T cell receptor (beta chain). What it recognizes is unknown. Treg sorting used a CD4+CD25+CD127-/low gate. Findings and caveats of the study: Tumor Tregs overlapped most with tumor, then blood, naive CD4+ cells.

The CDR3 spans 15 residues. Germline CDR1 and CDR2: SGHKS and YYEKEE (reference sequence). The V end lost 0 bases, the J end lost 3 bases, and 11 bases lay between the germline ends. Full-length variable regions came from constant-region reverse primers plus semi-nested Nested Universal Primer A PCR. TCRdb used MiXCR to reprocess the 5' RACE reads, holding one entry per CDR3 protein. The sample lists roughly 58,000 distinct CDR3 sequences; roughly 20% were seen once. This clonotype was sampled from a female donor with breast cancer. V and J are TRBV5-5 and TRBJ2-3, with D possibly matching TRBD2 (5 bases). The material sequenced was tumor-infiltrating Tregs sorted from the breast tumor. CDR3 sequence reads: CASSLDPGRTDTQYF. The CDR3 DNA reads TGTGCCAGCAGCTTGGACCCGGGGAGAACAGATACGCAGTATTTT.